The 25 T cell receptor beta chains below come from one sample, sequenced in a study of T cell changes during pregnancy in multiple sclerosis. Here immunoSEQ multiplex PCR was the method, and the copy in TCRdb shows in-frame clones only, minus some. This table holds fewer than 80,000 clones, 85% to 95% found once. Sample: peripheral blood, taken in the third trimester of pregnancy. These TCRs come from a female donor in good health, enrolled as a control in a pregnancy study.

The chain uses TRBV19 and TRBJ1-1; D is unclear. This CDR3 contains 13 residues. CDR1 LNHDA and CDR2 SQIVND come from the germline V gene (reference sequence). Here the CDR3 DNA reads TGTGCTTCAAAGGTCTCAGCGCTCACTGAAGCTTTCTTT. Protein: CASKVSALTEAFF.

The rearrangement uses TRBV7-3 and TRBJ1-6, with TRBD1 as a possible D gene (5 bases). This CDR3 contains 16 residues. CDR1 SGHTA and CDR2 FQGTGA come from the germline V gene. Deletions cut 2 bases from V and 5 bases from J, with 13 bases between. For the CDR3, the DNA is TGTGCCAGCAGCTTAGGACACCGGGAGGATAATTCACCCCTCCACTTT. Protein product: CASSLGHREDNSPLHF.

The sample holds one count of this clone. The chain carries TRBV5-1 and TRBJ2-5, with 8 bases identical to TRBD1. The CDR3 has 16 amino acids. The germline gives CDR1 SGHRS, CDR2 YFSETQ. Trimming cost V 2 bases and J 5 bases; bases outside gene matches: 11. CDR3 bases: TGCGCCAGCAGCTTCGGACCTACAGGGGGGCGGGAGACCCAGTACTTC. Amino acid sequence: CASSFGPTGGRETQYF. Full variable domain (outside the CDR3, taken from reference TRBV5-1 and TRBJ2-5): KAGVTQTPRYLIKTRGQQVTLSCSPISGHRSVSWYQQTPGQGLQFLFEYFSETQRNKGNFPGRFSGRQFSNSRSEMNVSTLELGDSALYLCASSFGPTGGRETQYFGPGTRLLVL.

The rearrangement uses TRBV4-1 and TRBJ2-1; TRBD2 might be the D (6 bases). The CDR3 contains 14 residues. Looked up from germline, CDR1 is MGHRA and CDR2 is YSYEKL. V dropped 2 bases and J dropped 6 bases, with 11 bases sitting between them. CDR3 amino acids: CASSQTRGTNEQFF. The CDR3 bases are TGCGCCAGCAGCCAAACGCGGGGTACCAATGAGCAGTTCTTC.

The chain uses TRBV25-1 and TRBJ1-4; 9 nucleotides align to TRBD1. CDR3 size: 14 residues. The ends lost 2 bases at V and 7 bases at J; junction bases unmatched: 2. Per germline, CDR1 MGHDK and CDR2 SYGVNS. The CDR3 nucleotides read TGTGCCAGCAGTGAAGGGACAGGGCGTGAAAAACTGTTTTTT. It yields the protein CASSEGTGREKLFF.

This clone appeared a single time. V gene TRBV7-9 combines with J gene TRBJ2-7; a weak D match, TRBD1 (5 bases). The CDR3 covers 14 residues. V was clipped by 2 bases and J by 4 bases, with 12 bases between them. In germline, CDR1 is SEHNR, CDR2 FQNEAQ (reference sequence). CDR3 sequence (DNA): TGTGCCAGCAGCTTATGGACAAACGATTACGAGCAGTACTTC. The encoded protein is CASSLWTNDYEQYF.

The chain recombines TRBV4-3 with TRBJ2-7; TRBD2 aligns across 7 bases. The J segment lost 7 bases and the V segment lost 1 base, leaving 10 bases of the junction unmatched. Germline values: CDR1 LGHNA, CDR2 YSLEER. The CDR3 has 15 amino acids. CDR3: CASSQVPGAGGEQYF. The CDR3 DNA sequence: TGCGCCAGCAGCCAAGTTCCGGGAGCCGGGGGGGAGCAGTACTTC.

The V call is TRBV15, the J call TRBJ1-5; D possibly corresponds to TRBD1 (6 bases). Trimming shortened V by 5 bases and J by 4 bases, and 12 bases separated the two germline ends. The CDR3 length is 14 residues. Germline V gene lookup returns CDR1 LNHNV and CDR2 YYDKDF (reference sequence). The CDR3 coding sequence is TGTGCCACCAGCCCGGACAGAACAAATCAGCCCCAGCATTTT. This encodes CATSPDRTNQPQHF.

The CDR3 DNA sequence: TGTGCCAGCAGCTTAAACCCAGGGGCCGCAACAGATACGCAGTATTTT. This gives the protein CASSLNPGAATDTQYF. The chain is built from TRBV11-2 and TRBJ2-3, with D possibly TRBD1 on 6 matching bases. Deletions cut 2 bases from V and 3 bases from J, with 15 bases between. Per the germline V gene, CDR1 is SGHAT and CDR2 is FQNNGV. CDR3 size: 16 residues. Based on the CDR3 plus reference TRBV11-2 and TRBJ2-3, the full variable domain is EAGVAQSPRYKIIEKRQSVAFWCNPISGHATLYWYQQILGQGPKLLIQFQNNGVVDDSQLPKDRFSAERLKGVDSTLKIQPAKLEDSAVYLCASSLNPGAATDTQYFGPGTRLTVL.

The V and J genes are TRBV6-5 and TRBJ2-1; TRBD1 aligns across 11 bases. CDR1 and CDR2 from the germline V gene are MNHEY and SVGAGI. Trimming took 6 bases from V and 6 from J; bases not matched to a gene: 4. The CDR3 loop spans 14 amino acids. CDR3 region: CASRGTGGSNEQFF. CDR3 sequence (DNA): TGTGCCAGCAGGGGGACAGGGGGATCCAATGAGCAGTTCTTC.

The V call is TRBV10-2, the J call TRBJ2-1; D is uncertain. Deletions cut 0 bases from V and 0 bases from J, with 3 bases between. The CDR3 spans 14 residues. Germline assignment: CDR1 WSHSY and CDR2 SAAADI. CDR3 protein: CASSESSSYNEQFF. CDR3 DNA: TGCGCCAGCAGTGAGTCGAGCTCCTACAATGAGCAGTTCTTC.

The chain carries TRBV6-6 and TRBJ1-1; a possible D gene is TRBD1 (5 bases). The CDR3 has 14 amino acids. Germline V CDR1 and CDR2: MNHNY, SVGAGI (reference sequence). V gave up 6 bases and J gave up 1 base, with 12 bases separating them. The CDR3 nucleotides read TGTGCCAGCAGCCAACCGGGGGGGAACACTGAAGCTTTCTTT. It is translated as CASSQPGGNTEAFF.

The genes are TRBV7-9 and TRBJ1-1, with a tentative D call TRBD1 (6 bases). The CDR3 covers 12 residues. V was clipped by 1 base and J by 14 bases, with 14 bases between them. Germline CDR1 reads SEHNR; CDR2 reads FQNEAQ (reference sequence). Written as DNA, the CDR3 is TGTGCCAGCAGCTTAGAGGGGGGGATTAGGTTCTTT. It yields the protein CASSLEGGIRFF.

The rearrangement uses TRBV6-6 and TRBJ1-2; 8 bases agree with TRBD1. Germline loops: CDR1 MNHNY, CDR2 SVGAGI (reference sequence). Trimming took 4 bases from V and 8 from J; bases not matched to a gene: 9. The CDR3 spans 14 residues. In DNA, the CDR3 is TGTGCCAGCAGTTTGACAGGGGTCCCCGGGGGCTACACCTTC. Protein: CASSLTGVPGGYTF.

The chain links TRBV28 to TRBJ2-2; D remains ambiguous. The CDR3 spans 12 residues. V was trimmed by 8 bases and J by 1 base, leaving 5 bases between them. The germline CDR1 and CDR2 sequences are MDHEN and SYDVKM. CDR3 region: CASELNTGELFF. The CDR3, as DNA: TGTGCCAGCGAGTTGAACACCGGGGAGCTGTTTTTT.

This clone was counted once. This chain connects TRBV5-6 to TRBJ1-1, with D maybe TRBD1 (5 bases). Germline V gene sequence: CDR1 SGHDT, CDR2 YYEEEE. The CDR3 totals 13 residues. V was trimmed by 3 bases and J by 5 bases, leaving 11 bases between them. This CDR3 reads CASSSQGATEAFF. The CDR3 DNA is TGTGCCAGCAGCTCCCAGGGTGCGACTGAAGCTTTCTTT.

This clone appeared a single time. The genes are TRBV2 and TRBJ2-2; 7 bases map to TRBD1. Germline V gene lookup returns CDR1 SNHLY and CDR2 FYNNEI. The CDR3 is 16 amino acids. J lost 4 bases, V lost 2 bases, and 7 bases had no gene match. The CDR3 nucleotides read TGTGCCAGCAGTGAACTCGGGACAGCCACCACCGGGGAGCTGTTTTTT. Its protein product is CASSELGTATTGELFF.

In DNA form, the CDR3 reads TGTGCCAGCAGCGTCACAGGGGTAGTAGGGTATGGCTACACCTTC. Its translation: CASSVTGVVGYGYTF. This chain connects TRBV6-5 to TRBJ1-2; 7 nucleotides align to TRBD1. The CDR3 is 15 amino acids. Trimming removed 6 bases from V and 5 bases from J; junction bases left unmatched: 12. Germline CDR1 reads MNHEY; CDR2 reads SVGAGI.

The V and J genes are TRBV11-2 and TRBJ2-2; TRBD2 is a possible D gene (6 bases). V shed 0 bases and J shed 4 bases, with 9 bases lying between them. CDR3 length equals 15 residues. Germline CDR1 SGHAT, CDR2 FQNNGV. CDR3 nucleotides: TGTGCCAGCAGCTTAGAATGGGGGGTCACCGGGGAGCTGTTTTTT. This translates into CASSLEWGVTGELFF.

This clone has just a few counts. The J gene is TRBJ1-2, the V gene TRBV11-2, with 9 bases identical to TRBD1. V dropped 5 bases and J dropped 4; count of bases not matched to a gene: 8. The CDR3 runs 15 residues. Per the germline V gene, CDR1 is SGHAT and CDR2 is FQNNGV. CDR3 sequence: CASSTWTGESYGYTF. CDR3 coding DNA: TGTGCCAGCAGCACTTGGACAGGGGAGAGCTATGGCTACACCTTC.

This sequence joins TRBV27 and TRBJ2-7, with D perhaps TRBD2 (5 bases). CDR1 and CDR2 from the germline V gene are MNHEY and SMNVEV (reference sequence). V lost 2 bases and J lost 9, with 20 bases in between. There are 15 residues in the CDR3. CDR3: CASSLTRGVPRVQYF. CDR3 coding DNA: TGTGCCAGCAGTTTAACCCGGGGAGTTCCTAGAGTGCAGTACTTC.

The gene calls are TRBV11-1 and TRBJ2-5; D is undetermined. CDR3 size: 12 residues. The ends were cut back, 4 bases at V and 4 bases at J, with 7 bases in the middle. Germline V gives CDR1 SGHAT, CDR2 FQDESV (reference sequence). This CDR3 is CASSSRTETQYF. CDR3 sequence (DNA): TGTGCCAGCAGCTCTAGAACAGAGACCCAGTACTTC. Supplemented by reference TRBV11-1 and TRBJ2-5, the full variable domain reads EAEVAQSPRYKITEKSQAVAFWCDPISGHATLYWYRQILGQGPELLVQFQDESVVDDSQLPKDRFSAERLKGVDSTLKIQPAELGDSAMYLCASSSRTETQYFGPGTRLLVL.

This clone occurred once. The chain joins TRBV7-2 to TRBJ2-1; 8 bases map to TRBD2. V dropped 8 bases and J dropped 4; count of bases not matched to a gene: 10. The CDR3 is made up of 15 amino acids. Germline CDR1 is SGHTA and CDR2 is FQGNSA. CDR3 DNA sequence: TGTGCCAGCGCACTAACTAGCGGATCGTACAATGAGCAGTTCTTC. Its translation is CASALTSGSYNEQFF.

The rearrangement joins TRBV5-8 to TRBJ1-3; D unresolved. This CDR3 contains 12 residues. CDR1 is SGHTS and CDR2 is YDEGEE in the germline V gene. V was clipped by 4 bases and J by 12 bases, with 14 bases between them. The CDR3: CASSAPSVYIYF. CDR3 sequence (DNA): TGTGCCAGCAGCGCGCCGTCGGTGTACATATATTTT.

The chain is built from TRBV30 and TRBJ1-1; a possible D gene is TRBD1 (6 bases). Germline CDR1 and CDR2: GTSNPN and SVGIG (reference sequence). The V end lost 3 bases, the J end lost 0 bases, and 11 bases lay between the germline ends. The CDR3 has 14 residues. CDR3 region: CAWSPGTLNTEAFF. CDR3 sequence (DNA): TGTGCCTGGAGCCCCGGGACATTGAACACTGAAGCTTTCTTT.